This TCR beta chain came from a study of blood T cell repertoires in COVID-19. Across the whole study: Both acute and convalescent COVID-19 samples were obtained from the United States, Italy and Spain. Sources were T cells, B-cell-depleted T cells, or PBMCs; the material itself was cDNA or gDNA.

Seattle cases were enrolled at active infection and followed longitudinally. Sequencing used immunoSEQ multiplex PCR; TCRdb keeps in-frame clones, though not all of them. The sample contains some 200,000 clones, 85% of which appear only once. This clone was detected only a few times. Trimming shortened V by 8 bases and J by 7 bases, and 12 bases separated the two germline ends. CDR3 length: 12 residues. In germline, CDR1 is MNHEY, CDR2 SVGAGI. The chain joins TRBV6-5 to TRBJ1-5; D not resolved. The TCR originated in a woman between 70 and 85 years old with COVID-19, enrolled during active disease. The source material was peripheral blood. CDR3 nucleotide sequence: TGTGCCAGCGGGGAGGTTAGACAGCCCCAGCATTTT. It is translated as CASGEVRQPQHF.